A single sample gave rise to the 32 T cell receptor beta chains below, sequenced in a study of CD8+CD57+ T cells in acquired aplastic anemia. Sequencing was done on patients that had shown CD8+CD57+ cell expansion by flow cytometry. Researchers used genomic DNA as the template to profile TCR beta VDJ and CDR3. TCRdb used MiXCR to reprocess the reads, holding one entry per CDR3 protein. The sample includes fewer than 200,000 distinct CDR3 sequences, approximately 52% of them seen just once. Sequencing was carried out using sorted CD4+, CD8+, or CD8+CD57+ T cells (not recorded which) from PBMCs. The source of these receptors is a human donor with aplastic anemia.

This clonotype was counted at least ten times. The CDR3 bases are TGTGCCAGCAGTTACGGACCGACAGGGGGCGAGCAGTACTTC. It encodes CASSYGPTGGEQYF. The J gene is TRBJ2-7, the V gene TRBV6-2 or TRBV6-3, with TRBD1 matching 9 bases. The V gene's germline CDR1 is MNHEY and CDR2 SVGEGT. With V trimmed by 2 bases and J by 6 bases, 5 bases remained unmatched. The CDR3 spans 14 residues.

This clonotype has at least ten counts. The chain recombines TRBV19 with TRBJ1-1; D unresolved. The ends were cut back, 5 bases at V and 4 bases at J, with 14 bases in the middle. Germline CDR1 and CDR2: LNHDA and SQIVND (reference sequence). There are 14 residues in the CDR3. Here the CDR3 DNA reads TGTGCCAGTAGTCAAGTTGCGGGTGGCACTGAAGCTTTCTTT. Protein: CASSQVAGGTEAFF.

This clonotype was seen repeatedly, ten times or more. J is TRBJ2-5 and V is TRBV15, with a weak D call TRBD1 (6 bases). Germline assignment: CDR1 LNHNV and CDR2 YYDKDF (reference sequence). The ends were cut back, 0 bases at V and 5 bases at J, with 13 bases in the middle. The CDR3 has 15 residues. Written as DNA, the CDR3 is TGTGCCACCAGCAGAGATCAGGGGACAACCGAGACCCAGTACTTC. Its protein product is CATSRDQGTTETQYF.

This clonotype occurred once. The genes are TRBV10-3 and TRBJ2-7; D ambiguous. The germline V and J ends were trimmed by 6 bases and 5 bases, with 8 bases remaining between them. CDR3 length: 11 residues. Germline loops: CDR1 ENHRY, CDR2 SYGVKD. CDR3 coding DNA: TGTGCCATCAGGACGGCGGACGAGCAGTACTTC. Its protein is CAIRTADEQYF.

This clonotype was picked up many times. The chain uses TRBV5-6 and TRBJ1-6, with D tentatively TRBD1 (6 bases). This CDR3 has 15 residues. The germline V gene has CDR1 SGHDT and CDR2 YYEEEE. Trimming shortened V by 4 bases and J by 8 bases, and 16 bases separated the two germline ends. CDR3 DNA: TGTGCCAGCAGCGCTCCAGACAGGCCCGATTCACCCCTCCACTTT. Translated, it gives CASSAPDRPDSPLHF.

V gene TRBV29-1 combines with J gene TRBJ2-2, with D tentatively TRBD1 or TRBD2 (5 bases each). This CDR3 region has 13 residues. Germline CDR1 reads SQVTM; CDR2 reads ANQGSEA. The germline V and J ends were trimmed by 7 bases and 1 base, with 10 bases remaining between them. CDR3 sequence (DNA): TGCAGCGCCGGGACGAGGAACACCGGGGAGCTGTTTTTT. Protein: CSAGTRNTGELFF.

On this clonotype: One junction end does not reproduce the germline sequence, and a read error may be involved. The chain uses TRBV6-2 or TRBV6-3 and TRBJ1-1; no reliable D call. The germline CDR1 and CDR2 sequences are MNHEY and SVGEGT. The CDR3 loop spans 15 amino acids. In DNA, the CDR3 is TGTGCCAGCAGTTACTACACAGCGTTGAACACTGAAGCTTCCTTT. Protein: CASSYYTALNTEASF.

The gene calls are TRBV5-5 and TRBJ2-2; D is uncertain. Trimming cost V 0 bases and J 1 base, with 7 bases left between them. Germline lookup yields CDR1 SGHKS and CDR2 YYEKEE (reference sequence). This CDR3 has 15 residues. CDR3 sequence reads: CASSLGGENTGELFF. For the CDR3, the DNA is TGTGCCAGCAGCTTGGGTGGAGAGAACACCGGGGAGCTGTTTTTT. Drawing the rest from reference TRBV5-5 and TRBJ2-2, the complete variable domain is DAGVTQSPTHLIKTRGQQVTLRCSPISGHKSVSWYQQVLGQGPQFIFQYYEKEERGRGNFPDRFSARQFPNYSSELNVNALLLGDSALYLCASSLGGENTGELFFGEGSRLTVL.

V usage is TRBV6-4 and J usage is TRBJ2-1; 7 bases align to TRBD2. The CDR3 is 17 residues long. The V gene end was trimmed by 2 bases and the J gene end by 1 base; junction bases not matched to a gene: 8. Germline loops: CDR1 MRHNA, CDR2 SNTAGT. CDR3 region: CASSDGGAGRSYNEQFF. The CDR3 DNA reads TGTGCCAGCAGTGACGGGGGAGCGGGACGGTCCTACAATGAGCAGTTCTTC.

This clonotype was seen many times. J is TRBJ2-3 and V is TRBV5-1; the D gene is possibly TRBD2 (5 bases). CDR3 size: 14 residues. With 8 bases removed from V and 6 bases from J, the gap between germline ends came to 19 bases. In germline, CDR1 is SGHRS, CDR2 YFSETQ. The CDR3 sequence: CASRASGLADTQYF. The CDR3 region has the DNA TGCGCCAGTAGGGCATCGGGGTTGGCCGATACGCAGTATTTT.

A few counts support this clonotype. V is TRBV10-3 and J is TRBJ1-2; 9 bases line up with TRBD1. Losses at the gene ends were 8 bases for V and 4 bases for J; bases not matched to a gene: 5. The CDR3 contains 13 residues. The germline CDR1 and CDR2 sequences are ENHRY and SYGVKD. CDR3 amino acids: CAIRGQGPYGYTF. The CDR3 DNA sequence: TGTGCCATCCGGGGACAGGGACCCTATGGCTACACCTTC.

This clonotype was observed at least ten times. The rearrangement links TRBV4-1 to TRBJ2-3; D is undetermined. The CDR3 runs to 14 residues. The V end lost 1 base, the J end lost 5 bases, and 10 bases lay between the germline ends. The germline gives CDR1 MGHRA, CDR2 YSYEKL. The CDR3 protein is CASSQVYSQDTQYF. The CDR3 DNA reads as TGCGCCAGCAGCCAAGTTTATAGTCAAGATACGCAGTATTTT.

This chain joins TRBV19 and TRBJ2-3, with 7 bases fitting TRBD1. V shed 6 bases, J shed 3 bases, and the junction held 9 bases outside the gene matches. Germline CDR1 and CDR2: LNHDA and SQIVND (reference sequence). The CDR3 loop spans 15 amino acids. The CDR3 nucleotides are TGTGCCAGTAGCCTTGGGACAGCTAATACAGATACGCAGTATTTT. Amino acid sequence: CASSLGTANTDTQYF. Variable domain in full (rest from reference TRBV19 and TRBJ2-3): DGGITQSPKYLFRKEGQNVTLSCEQNLNHDAMYWYRQDPGQGLRLIYYSQIVNDFQKGDIAEGYSVSREKKESFPLTVTSAQKNPTAFYLCASSLGTANTDTQYFGPGTRLTVL.

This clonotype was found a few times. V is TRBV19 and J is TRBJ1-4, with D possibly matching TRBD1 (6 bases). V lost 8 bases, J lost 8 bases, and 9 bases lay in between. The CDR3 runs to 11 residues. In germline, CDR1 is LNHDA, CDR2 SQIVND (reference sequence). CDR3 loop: CASLQGEKLFF. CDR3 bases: TGTGCCAGTCTTCAGGGGGAAAAACTGTTTTTT.

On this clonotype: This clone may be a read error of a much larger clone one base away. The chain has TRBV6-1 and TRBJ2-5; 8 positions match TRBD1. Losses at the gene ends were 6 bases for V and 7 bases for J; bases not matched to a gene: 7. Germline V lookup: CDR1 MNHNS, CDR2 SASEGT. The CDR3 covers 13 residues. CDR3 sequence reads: CASRLQGVGTQYF. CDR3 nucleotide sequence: TGTGCCAGCAGGCTACAGGGGGTGGGGACCCAGTACTTC.

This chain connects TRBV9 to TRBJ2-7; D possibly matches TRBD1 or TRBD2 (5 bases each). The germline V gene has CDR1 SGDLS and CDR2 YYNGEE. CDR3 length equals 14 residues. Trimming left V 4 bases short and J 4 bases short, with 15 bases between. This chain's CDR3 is CASSTDLGAYEQYF. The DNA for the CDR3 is TGTGCCAGCAGCACAGACCTCGGGGCATACGAGCAGTACTTC.

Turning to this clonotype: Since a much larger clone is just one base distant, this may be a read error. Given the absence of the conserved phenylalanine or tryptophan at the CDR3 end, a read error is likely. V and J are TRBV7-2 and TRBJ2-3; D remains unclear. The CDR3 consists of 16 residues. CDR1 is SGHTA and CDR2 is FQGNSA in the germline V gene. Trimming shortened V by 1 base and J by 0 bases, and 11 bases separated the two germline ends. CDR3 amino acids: CASSLGQTLSTDTQYL. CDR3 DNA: TGTGCCAGCAGCTTAGGGCAGACCCTTAGCACAGATACGCAGTATCTT.

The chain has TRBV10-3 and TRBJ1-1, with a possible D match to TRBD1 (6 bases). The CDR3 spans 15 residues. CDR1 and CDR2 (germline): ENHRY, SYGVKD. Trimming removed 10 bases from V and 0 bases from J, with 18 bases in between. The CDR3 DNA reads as TGTGCCAGCAGGACAGAGACAGGTATGAACACTGAAGCTTTCTTT. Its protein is CASRTETGMNTEAFF.

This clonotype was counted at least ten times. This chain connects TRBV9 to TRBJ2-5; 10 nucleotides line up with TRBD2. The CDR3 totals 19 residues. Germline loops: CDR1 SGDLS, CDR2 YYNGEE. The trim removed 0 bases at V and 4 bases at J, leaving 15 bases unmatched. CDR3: CASSVDPSGGAGGRETQYF. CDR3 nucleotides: TGTGCCAGCAGCGTAGACCCCTCTGGGGGAGCGGGGGGGCGAGAGACCCAGTACTTC.

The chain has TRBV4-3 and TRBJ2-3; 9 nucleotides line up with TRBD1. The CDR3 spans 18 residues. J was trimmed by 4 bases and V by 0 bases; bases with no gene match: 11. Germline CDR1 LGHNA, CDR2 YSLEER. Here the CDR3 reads CASSQDGGRQGGADTQYF. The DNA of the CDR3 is TGCGCCAGCAGCCAAGATGGGGGTAGACAGGGGGGCGCAGATACGCAGTATTTT.

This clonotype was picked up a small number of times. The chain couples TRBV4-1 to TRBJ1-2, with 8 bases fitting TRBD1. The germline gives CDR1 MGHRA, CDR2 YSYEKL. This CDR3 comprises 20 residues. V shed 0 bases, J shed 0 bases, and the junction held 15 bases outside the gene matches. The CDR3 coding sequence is TGCGCCAGCAGCCAAGACCGGCAGGGGGCGGGGGGGGTAGCTAACTATGGCTACACCTTC. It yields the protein CASSQDRQGAGGVANYGYTF.

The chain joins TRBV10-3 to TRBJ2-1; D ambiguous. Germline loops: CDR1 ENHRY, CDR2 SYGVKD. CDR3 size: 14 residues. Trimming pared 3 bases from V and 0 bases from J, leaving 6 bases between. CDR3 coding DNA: TGTGCCATCAGTGATCTGGGCTCCTACAATGAGCAGTTCTTC. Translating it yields CAISDLGSYNEQFF.

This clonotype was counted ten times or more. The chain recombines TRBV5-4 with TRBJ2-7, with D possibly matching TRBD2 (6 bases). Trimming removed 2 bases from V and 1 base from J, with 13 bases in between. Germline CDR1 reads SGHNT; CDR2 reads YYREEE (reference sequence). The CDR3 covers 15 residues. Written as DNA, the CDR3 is TGTGCCAGCAGCTTACCGGGACTCTTGTCCTACGAGCAGTACTTC. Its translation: CASSLPGLLSYEQYF.

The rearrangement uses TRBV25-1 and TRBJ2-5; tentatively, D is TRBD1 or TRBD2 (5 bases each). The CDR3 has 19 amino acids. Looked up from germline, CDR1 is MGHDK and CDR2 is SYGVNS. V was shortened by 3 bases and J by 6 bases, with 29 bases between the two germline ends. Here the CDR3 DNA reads TGTGCCAGCAGTGAGCCTAGTCTTCCCAGGGACCATACTATGAAGACCCAGTACTTC. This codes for CASSEPSLPRDHTMKTQYF.

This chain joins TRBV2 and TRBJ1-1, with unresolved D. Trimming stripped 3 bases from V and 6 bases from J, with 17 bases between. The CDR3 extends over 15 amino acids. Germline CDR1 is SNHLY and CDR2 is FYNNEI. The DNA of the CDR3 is TGTGCCAGCAGTGAGGACGGAACGACTATAGCTGAAGCTTTCTTT. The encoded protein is CASSEDGTTIAEAFF.

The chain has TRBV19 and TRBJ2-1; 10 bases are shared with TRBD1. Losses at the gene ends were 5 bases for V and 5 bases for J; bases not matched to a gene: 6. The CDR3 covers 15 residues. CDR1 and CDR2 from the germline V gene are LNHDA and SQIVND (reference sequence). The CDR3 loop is CASSEAGTGDNEQFF. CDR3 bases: TGTGCCAGTAGTGAAGCCGGGACAGGGGACAATGAGCAGTTCTTC. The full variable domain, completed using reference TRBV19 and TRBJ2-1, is DGGITQSPKYLFRKEGQNVTLSCEQNLNHDAMYWYRQDPGQGLRLIYYSQIVNDFQKGDIAEGYSVSREKKESFPLTVTSAQKNPTAFYLCASSEAGTGDNEQFFGPGTRLTVL.

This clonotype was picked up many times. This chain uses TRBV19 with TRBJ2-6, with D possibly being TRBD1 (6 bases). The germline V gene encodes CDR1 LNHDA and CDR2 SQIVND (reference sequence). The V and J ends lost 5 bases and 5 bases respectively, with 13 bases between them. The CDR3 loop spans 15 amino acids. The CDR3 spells CASSRRDTRANVLTF. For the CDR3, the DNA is TGTGCCAGTAGTCGACGGGACACCCGGGCCAACGTCCTGACTTTC.

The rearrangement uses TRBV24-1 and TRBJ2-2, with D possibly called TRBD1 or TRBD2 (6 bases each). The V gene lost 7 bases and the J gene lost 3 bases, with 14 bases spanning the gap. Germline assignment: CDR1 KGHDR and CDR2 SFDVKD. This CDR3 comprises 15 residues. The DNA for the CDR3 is TGTGCCACCAGGGCGAGGGGGGACGACACCGGGGAGCTGTTTTTT. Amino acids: CATRARGDDTGELFF.

DNA of the CDR3: TGCAGCGCCGATTACCGTGGGGGGCCGCAGTACTTC. Translation: CSADYRGGPQYF. This chain connects TRBV29-1 to TRBJ2-7; D possibly uses TRBD1 or TRBD2 (6 bases each). The CDR3 spans 12 residues. V lost 7 bases and J 9 bases, leaving 19 bases between the germline ends. Germline CDR1 SQVTM, CDR2 ANQGSEA.

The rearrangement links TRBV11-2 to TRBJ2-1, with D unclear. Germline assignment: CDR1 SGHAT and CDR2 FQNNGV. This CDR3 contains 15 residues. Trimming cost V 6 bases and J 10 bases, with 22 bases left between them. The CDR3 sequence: CASSSITRTAWEQFF. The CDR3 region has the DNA TGTGCCAGCAGTTCGATAACCAGGACGGCCTGGGAGCAGTTCTTC.

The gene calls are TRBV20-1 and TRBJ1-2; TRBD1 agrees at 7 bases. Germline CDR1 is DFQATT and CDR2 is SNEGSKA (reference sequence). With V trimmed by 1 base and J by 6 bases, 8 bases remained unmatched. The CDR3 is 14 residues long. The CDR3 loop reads CSARGDRETDGYTF. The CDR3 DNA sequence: TGCAGTGCTAGAGGAGACAGGGAGACGGATGGCTACACCTTC.

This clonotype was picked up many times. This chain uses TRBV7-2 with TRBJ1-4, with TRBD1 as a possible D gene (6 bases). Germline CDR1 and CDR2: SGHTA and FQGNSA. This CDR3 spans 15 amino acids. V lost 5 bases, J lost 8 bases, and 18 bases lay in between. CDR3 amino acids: CASSRYPGAQEKLFF. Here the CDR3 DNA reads TGTGCCAGCAGCCGCTACCCGGGGGCGCAGGAAAAACTGTTTTTT. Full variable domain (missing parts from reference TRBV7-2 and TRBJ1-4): GAGVSQSPSNKVTEKGKDVELRCDPISGHTALYWYRQSLGQGLEFLIYFQGNSAPDKSGLPSDRFSAERTGGSVSTLTIQRTQQEDSAVYLCASSRYPGAQEKLFFGSGTQLSVL.